These T cell receptor beta chains were read from a single sample in a study of technical replicates of blood from a handful of donors. Only in-frame clones appear in the TCRdb table, and some are missing; sequencing was by immunoSEQ multiplex PCR. The sample holds around 68,000 clones, 95% to 98% seen once. Material for sequencing was T cells isolated from PBMCs. All receptors come from a human donor in good health. Each CDR3 is given with its conserved first and last residue. D genes are given only for firm matches. Clone size is given for some rows only: seen once, a few or many times, or a class if the clone is expanded.

V	size	J	D	length	CDR3	DNA
TRBV7-3	-	TRBJ2-7	-	13	CASSLNRDAEQYF	TGTGCCAGCAGCTTAAACAGGGACGCCGAGCAGTACTTC
TRBV19	-	TRBJ2-7	-	15	CASSIAGQPTYEQYF	TGTGCCAGTAGTATAGCTGGACAGCCTACCTACGAGCAGTACTTC
TRBV4-2	-	TRBJ2-5	TRBD2	17	CASSQEGAGGDQETQYF	TGTGCCAGCAGCCAAGAGGGAGCGGGAGGTGATCAAGAGACCCAGTACTTC
TRBV28	once	TRBJ1-5	TRBD1	14	CASSNRDSGQPQHF	TGTGCCAGCAGCAACCGGGACAGCGGGCAGCCCCAGCATTTT
TRBV5-4	-	TRBJ2-7	TRBD2	15	CASSLGQREINEQYF	TGTGCCAGCAGCTTGGGCCAGCGGGAGATCAACGAGCAGTACTTC
TRBV19	-	TRBJ1-5	TRBD1	12	CASSRTGTSQHF	TGTGCCAGTAGCAGGACAGGTACATCCCAGCATTTT
TRBV4-1	-	TRBJ1-5	TRBD1	16	CASSQGDRGSLQPQHF	TGCGCCAGCAGCCAAGGTGACAGGGGGTCTCTCCAGCCCCAGCATTTT
TRBV30	-	TRBJ1-1	TRBD1	13	CAWSRGTATEAFF	TGTGCCTGGAGTCGGGGGACAGCCACTGAAGCTTTCTTT
TRBV6-5	-	TRBJ1-2	-	12	CASSQSGYGYTF	TGTGCCAGCAGTCAGTCAGGCTATGGCTACACCTTC
TRBV12-5	-	TRBJ2-2	-	16	CASGLVLGVNTGELFF	TGTGCTAGTGGTTTGGTTCTCGGGGTAAACACCGGGGAGCTGTTTTTT
TRBV4-2	once	TRBJ1-5	TRBD1	14	CASSHSQGVQPQHF	TGTGCCAGCAGCCATTCCCAGGGGGTTCAGCCCCAGCATTTT
TRBV7-3	-	TRBJ2-7	-	13	CASSPTESYEQYF	TGTGCCAGCAGCCCGACAGAGTCCTACGAGCAGTACTTC
TRBV7-3	-	TRBJ1-1	TRBD1	14	CASSAGQENTEAFF	TGTGCCAGCAGCGCGGGACAGGAGAACACTGAAGCTTTCTTT
TRBV5-4	-	TRBJ1-1	-	16	CASSLLWQTSNTEAFF	TGTGCCAGCAGCCTCTTATGGCAGACTTCCAACACTGAAGCTTTCTTT
TRBV4-1	-	TRBJ2-1	TRBD2	17	CASSQVEEREVYNEQFF	TGCGCCAGCAGCCAAGTTGAGGAGCGGGAGGTCTACAATGAGCAGTTCTTC
TRBV2	-	TRBJ2-5	TRBD2	15	CASSVESGGGETQYF	TGTGCCAGCAGTGTTGAGAGCGGGGGTGGTGAGACCCAGTACTTC
TRBV5-6	once	TRBJ1-3	-	15	CASSFSGSSGNTIYF	TGTGCCAGCAGCTTTTCGGGGAGCTCTGGAAACACCATATATTTT
TRBV11-1	-	TRBJ2-7	-	13	CASRLLEAGEQYF	TGTGCCAGCAGACTCCTCGAGGCGGGGGAGCAGTACTTC